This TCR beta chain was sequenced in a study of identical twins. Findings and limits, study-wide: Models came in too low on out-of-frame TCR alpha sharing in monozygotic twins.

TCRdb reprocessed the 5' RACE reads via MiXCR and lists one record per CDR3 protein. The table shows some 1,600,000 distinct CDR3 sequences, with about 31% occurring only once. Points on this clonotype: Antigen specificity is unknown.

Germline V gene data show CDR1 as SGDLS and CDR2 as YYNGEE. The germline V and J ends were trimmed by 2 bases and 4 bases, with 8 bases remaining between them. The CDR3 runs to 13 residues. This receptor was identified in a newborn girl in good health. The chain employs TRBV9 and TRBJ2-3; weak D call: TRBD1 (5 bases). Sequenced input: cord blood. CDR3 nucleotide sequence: TGTGCCAGCAGCGTTGGGGCCCCAGATACGCAGTATTTT. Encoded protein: CASSVGAPDTQYF.